This is a list of T cell receptor beta chains from one sample in a study of blood T cell repertoires in COVID-19. The repertoire was sequenced with immunoSEQ multiplex PCR; TCRdb's copy has only in-frame clones and lacks some. The table records a few hundred thousand clones, 88% of them present only once. Sequencing used PBMCs or T cells enriched from blood (not recorded which). The source is a woman between 40 and 50 years old who had recovered from COVID-19. Both conserved end residues are part of each CDR3. The D gene is left open where the match is weak. Some rows mark clone size as missing; the rest say once, few, many or name a class of expanded clone.

v_call: TRBV19; d_call: NA; clone_size: NA; j_call: TRBJ1-4; cdr3_length: 15; cdr3_nt: TGTGCCAGTAGTGTTTACTATGGGACAACTGAAAAACTGTTTTTT; cdr3_aa: CASSVYYGTTEKLFF
v_call: TRBV18; d_call: NA; clone_size: NA; j_call: TRBJ1-5; cdr3_length: 16; cdr3_nt: TGTGCCAGCTCACCCACGTCGGGGGGGGGCAATCAGCCCCAGCATTTT; cdr3_aa: CASSPTSGGGNQPQHF
v_call: TRBV2; d_call: TRBD1; clone_size: few; j_call: TRBJ1-1; cdr3_length: 18; cdr3_nt: TGTGCCAGCAGCGTACCGGGGACAGGGGGCGGAGGGGACACTGAAGCTTTCTTT; cdr3_aa: CASSVPGTGGGGDTEAFF
v_call: TRBV27; d_call: NA; clone_size: NA; j_call: TRBJ1-2; cdr3_length: 14; cdr3_nt: TGTGCCAGCAGTCTCACCCTTCCCGGGACAGGCTACACCTTC; cdr3_aa: CASSLTLPGTGYTF
v_call: TRBV4-1; d_call: NA; clone_size: NA; j_call: TRBJ2-2; cdr3_length: 14; cdr3_nt: TGCGCCAGCAGCCAAGTAATAGGGGCCGGGGAGCTGTTTTTT; cdr3_aa: CASSQVIGAGELFF
v_call: TRBV11-2; d_call: TRBD1; clone_size: once; j_call: TRBJ2-5; cdr3_length: 16; cdr3_nt: TGTGCCAGCAGCTTATTTCCGGGACAGGGAGGCGGTGGCCAGTACTTC; cdr3_aa: CASSLFPGQGGGGQYF
v_call: TRBV19; d_call: TRBD1; clone_size: NA; j_call: TRBJ1-5; cdr3_length: 17; cdr3_nt: TGTGCCAGTAGTAAAGGGACAGGGTTGGGGTTTAATCAGCCCCAGCATTTT; cdr3_aa: CASSKGTGLGFNQPQHF
v_call: TRBV6-2/TRBV6-3; d_call: TRBD2; clone_size: once; j_call: TRBJ2-3; cdr3_length: 15; cdr3_nt: TGTGCCAGCAGTTACAGGCGGGAGATTTTAGATACGCAGTATTTT; cdr3_aa: CASSYRREILDTQYF
v_call: TRBV5-1; d_call: TRBD2; clone_size: NA; j_call: TRBJ2-3; cdr3_length: 16; cdr3_nt: TGCGCCAGCAGCCTCTCGACTAGCGGGACTGAAGATACGCAGTATTTT; cdr3_aa: CASSLSTSGTEDTQYF
v_call: TRBV2; d_call: TRBD1; clone_size: NA; j_call: TRBJ2-3; cdr3_length: 14; cdr3_nt: TGTGCCAGCAGAGCCGGGACAGGGGTTTATACGCAGTATTTT; cdr3_aa: CASRAGTGVYTQYF
v_call: TRBV5-6; d_call: TRBD1; clone_size: many; j_call: TRBJ1-5; cdr3_length: 16; cdr3_nt: TGTGCCAGCAGCTTCGGAGCAGGGGGCGGCAATCAGCCCCAGCATTTT; cdr3_aa: CASSFGAGGGNQPQHF
v_call: TRBV4-3; d_call: NA; clone_size: NA; j_call: TRBJ1-3; cdr3_length: 15; cdr3_nt: TGCGCCAGCAGCCAAGTGGCAGGGTCTGGAAACACCATATATTTT; cdr3_aa: CASSQVAGSGNTIYF
v_call: TRBV27; d_call: NA; clone_size: NA; j_call: TRBJ1-6; cdr3_length: 16; cdr3_nt: TGTGCCAGCAGTTTTATGCGGGCGGAGGGGCGGTCACCCCTCCACTTT; cdr3_aa: CASSFMRAEGRSPLHF
v_call: TRBV7-2; d_call: NA; clone_size: NA; j_call: TRBJ2-1; cdr3_length: 14; cdr3_nt: TGTGCCAGCAGCTCCCCTTCTTCCCCTCCCTCGCAGTTCTTC; cdr3_aa: CASSSPSSPPSQFF
v_call: TRBV27; d_call: TRBD1; clone_size: once; j_call: TRBJ1-4; cdr3_length: 15; cdr3_nt: TGTGCCAGCAGCCGCCTGGGACAGGGAAATGAAAAACTGTTTTTT; cdr3_aa: CASSRLGQGNEKLFF
v_call: TRBV18; d_call: NA; clone_size: NA; j_call: TRBJ2-1; cdr3_length: 17; cdr3_nt: TGTGCCAGCTCACCACCGGTAGCCGGAAGGTCCTACAATGAGCAGTTCTTC; cdr3_aa: CASSPPVAGRSYNEQFF